This T cell receptor (beta chain) was obtained from a study of blood T cell repertoires in COVID-19. For the study at large: Researchers got acute and convalescent COVID-19 samples from the United States, Italy and Spain. T cells, B-cell-depleted T cells, or PBMCs supplied cDNA or gDNA.

Per germline, CDR1 MDHEN and CDR2 SYDVKM. This CDR3 spans 12 amino acids. V was clipped by 8 bases and J by 5 bases, with 12 bases between them. Recruitment covered about two dozen US areas and drew participants whose ages spanned roughly 18 to 100 years. In assigning cohorts, the study relied on participant-reported clinical history. Here immunoSEQ multiplex PCR was the method, and the copy in TCRdb shows in-frame clones only, minus some. Here the sample spans approximately 240,000 clones, 85% to 90% being singletons. The source is a woman in her late teens or twenties in a cohort exposed to, infected with or recovered from COVID-19 (not recorded which). Input material: PBMCs or T cells enriched from blood (not recorded which). The V call is TRBV28, the J call TRBJ1-2; D is unclear. The DNA for the CDR3 is TGTGCCAGCGCCGGAGGGATTTATGGCTACACCTTC. It yields the protein CASAGGIYGYTF.